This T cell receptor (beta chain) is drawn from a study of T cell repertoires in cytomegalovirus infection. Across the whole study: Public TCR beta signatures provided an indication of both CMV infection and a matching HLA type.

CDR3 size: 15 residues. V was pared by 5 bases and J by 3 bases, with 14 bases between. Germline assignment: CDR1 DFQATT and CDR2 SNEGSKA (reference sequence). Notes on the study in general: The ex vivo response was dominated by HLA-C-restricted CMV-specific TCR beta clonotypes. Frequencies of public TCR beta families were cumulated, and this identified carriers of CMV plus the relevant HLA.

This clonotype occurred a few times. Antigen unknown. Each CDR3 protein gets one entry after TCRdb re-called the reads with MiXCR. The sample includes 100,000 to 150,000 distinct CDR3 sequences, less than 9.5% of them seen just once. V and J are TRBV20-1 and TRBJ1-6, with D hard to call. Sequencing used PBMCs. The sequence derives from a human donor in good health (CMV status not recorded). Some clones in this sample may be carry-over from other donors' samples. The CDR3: CSAEQSPVYNSPLHF. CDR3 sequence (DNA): TGCAGTGCTGAACAGTCCCCCGTCTATAATTCACCCCTCCACTTT.